This T cell receptor beta chain derives from a study of response to subunit inactivated influenza vaccine. TCRdb independently ran MiXCR on the RT-PCR reads; one entry per CDR3 protein. The sample has about 540,000 distinct CDR3 sequences, roughly 23% seen once. The CDR3 is 16 amino acids. Germline V gives CDR1 SGHRS, CDR2 YFSETQ. V was clipped by 0 bases and J by 5 bases, with 16 bases between them. This clonotype was seen repeatedly, ten times or more. The sample was also reused in another study, on T cells expressing NK-cell markers. According to that study: It was by 5'RACE template switching with UMIs that TCR beta cDNA was made. Out of eight donors sequenced, seven tested HCMV-seropositive and the remaining one seronegative. In a few donors, these clonotypes also led the CD3+CD56-NKG2C+ fraction. It is unclear if expanded NKG2C-expressing clones target HCMV antigens.

The chain combines TRBV5-1 with TRBJ2-3; D possibly uses TRBD1 or TRBD2 (6 bases each). This sample comprised CD4+ T cells sorted from PBMCs, obtained 11 to 12 days after vaccination. This TCR derives from a man aged 45-60 years who received an inactivated influenza vaccine. The CDR3 sequence is CASSLDPGATGDTQYF. The CDR3 DNA sequence: TGCGCCAGCAGCTTGGATCCGGGGGCAACGGGAGATACGCAGTATTTT.